This T cell receptor (beta chain) came from a study of lymphopenia after photon versus proton radiotherapy. Study-wide points: Better survival with proton therapy was suggested as possible, not demonstrated. Relative stability marked proton patients; photon patients lost diversity and naive cells.

On this clone: The antigen is not known.

TCRdb keeps only in-frame clones here, not all; method: immunoSEQ multiplex PCR. The sample holds around 26,000 clones, 82% seen once. The germline V and J ends were trimmed by 4 bases and 2 bases, with 17 bases remaining between them. CDR3 length: 16 residues. Germline V CDR1 and CDR2: MNHGY, SVAAGI. The chain is built from TRBV6-9 and TRBJ1-2, with D possibly matching TRBD1 (5 bases). This receptor was obtained from a woman in her 70s with pancreatic cancer. The source material was peripheral blood, sampled from a patient treated with proton-based radiotherapy. Written as DNA, the CDR3 is TGTGCCAGCAGTTTCCCGGACAACTCCTTAAACTATGGCTACACCTTC. Its protein is CASSFPDNSLNYGYTF.